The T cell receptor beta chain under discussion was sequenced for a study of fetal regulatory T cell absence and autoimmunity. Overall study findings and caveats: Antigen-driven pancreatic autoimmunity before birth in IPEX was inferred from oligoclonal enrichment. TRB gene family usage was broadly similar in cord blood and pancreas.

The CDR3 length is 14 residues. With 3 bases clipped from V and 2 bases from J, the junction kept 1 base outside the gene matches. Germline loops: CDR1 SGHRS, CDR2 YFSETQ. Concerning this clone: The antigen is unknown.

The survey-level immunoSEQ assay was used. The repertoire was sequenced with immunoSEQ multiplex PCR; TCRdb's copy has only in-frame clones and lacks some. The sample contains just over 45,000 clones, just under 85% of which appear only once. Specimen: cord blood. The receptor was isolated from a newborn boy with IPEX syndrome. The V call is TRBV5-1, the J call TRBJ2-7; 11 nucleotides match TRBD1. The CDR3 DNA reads TGCGCCAGCAGCTGGGACAGGGGGACCTACGAGCAGTACTTC. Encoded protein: CASSWDRGTYEQYF.